Shown below are 5 T cell receptor beta chains from a single sample sequenced in a study of cytomegalovirus exposure and HLA in healthy donors. The PCR had 60 Vbeta and 13 Jbeta primers. Sequencing used immunoSEQ multiplex PCR; TCRdb keeps in-frame clones, though not all of them. In the table there are approximately 170,000 clones, approximately 80% of which are singletons. The specimen sequenced was PBMCs. The source is a boy younger than 10 in good health and CMV-seronegative.

The V call is TRBV5-1, the J call TRBJ2-7; 8 nucleotides line up with TRBD2. V lost 4 bases to trimming and J lost 4 bases; unmatched junction nucleotides: 10. The CDR3 consists of 15 residues. Germline CDR1 SGHRS, CDR2 YFSETQ. In nucleotides, the CDR3 is TGCGCCAGCAGCAGGACCGGGACTAGGCCTTACGAGCAGTACTTC. Translation: CASSRTGTRPYEQYF.

The rearrangement uses TRBV10-3 and TRBJ2-7, with TRBD1 matching over 8 bases. CDR3 size: 11 residues. Trimming removed 11 bases from V and 3 bases from J; junction bases left unmatched: 3. Germline CDR1 reads ENHRY; CDR2 reads SYGVKD. In nucleotides, the CDR3 is TGTGCCTCCGGGACAGGCTACGAGCAGTACGTC. Amino acids: CASGTGYEQYV.

The chain links TRBV27 to TRBJ1-1, with 7 positions matching TRBD1. The germline V gene has CDR1 MNHEY and CDR2 SMNVEV (reference sequence). The CDR3 has 14 amino acids. Losses at the gene ends were 5 bases for V and 1 base for J; bases not matched to a gene: 4. The CDR3 protein is CASSPGQTNTEAFF. CDR3 sequence (DNA): TGTGCCAGCAGTCCGGGACAGACGAACACTGAAGCTTTCTTT.

This rearrangement joins TRBV11-2 to TRBJ1-4, with D uncertain. V was shortened by 2 bases and J by 0 bases, with 13 bases between the two germline ends. The CDR3 loop spans 17 amino acids. Germline V gene sequence: CDR1 SGHAT, CDR2 FQNNGV. The CDR3 DNA reads TGTGCCAGCAGCTTAAGGAACAGCCTTGCAACTAATGAAAAACTGTTTTTT. Its translation is CASSLRNSLATNEKLFF.

The chain employs TRBV28 and TRBJ1-3, with a possible D match to TRBD1 (6 bases). Between the trimmed V and J ends, which lost 8 bases and 2 bases, there was a span of 19 bases. The CDR3 length is 16 residues. Per germline, CDR1 MDHEN and CDR2 SYDVKM. In DNA form, the CDR3 reads TGTGCCAGCGGAATCGAAACAGGGAGCGCTGGAAACACCATATATTTT. This gives the protein CASGIETGSAGNTIYF.